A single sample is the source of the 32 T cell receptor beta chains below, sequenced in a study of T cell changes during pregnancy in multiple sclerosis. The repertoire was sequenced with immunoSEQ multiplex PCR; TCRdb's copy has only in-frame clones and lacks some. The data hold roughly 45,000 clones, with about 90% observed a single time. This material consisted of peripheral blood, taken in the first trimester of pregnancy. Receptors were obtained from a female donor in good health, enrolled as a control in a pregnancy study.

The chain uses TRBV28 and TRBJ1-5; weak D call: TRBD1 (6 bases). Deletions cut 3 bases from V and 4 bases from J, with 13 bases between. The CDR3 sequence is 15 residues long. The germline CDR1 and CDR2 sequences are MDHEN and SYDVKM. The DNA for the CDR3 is TGTGCCAGCAGTTTCGCGGGGGCAGGAAATCAGCCCCAGCATTTT. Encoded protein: CASSFAGAGNQPQHF. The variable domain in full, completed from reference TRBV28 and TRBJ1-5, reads DVKVTQSSRYLVKRTGEKVFLECVQDMDHENMFWYRQDPGLGLRLIYFSYDVKMKEKGDIPEGYSVSREKKERFSLILESASTNQTSMYLCASSFAGAGNQPQHFGDGTRLSIL.

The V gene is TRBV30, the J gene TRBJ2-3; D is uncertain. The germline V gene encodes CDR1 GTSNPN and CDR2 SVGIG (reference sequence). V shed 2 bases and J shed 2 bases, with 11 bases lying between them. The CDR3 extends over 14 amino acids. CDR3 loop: CAWSSGQNTDTQYF. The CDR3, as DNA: TGTGCCTGGAGTAGTGGTCAGAACACAGATACGCAGTATTTT.

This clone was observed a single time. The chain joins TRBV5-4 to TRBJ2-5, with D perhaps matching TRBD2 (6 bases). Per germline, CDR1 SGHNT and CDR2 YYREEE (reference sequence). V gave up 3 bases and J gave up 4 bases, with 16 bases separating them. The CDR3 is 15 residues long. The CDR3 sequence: CASSSEMGGTETQYF. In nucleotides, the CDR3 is TGTGCCAGCAGCTCTGAGATGGGGGGAACAGAGACCCAGTACTTC.

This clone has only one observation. The CDR3, as DNA: TGTGCCAGCAGCCGAGTTTACGAGGGACTAGCGGGGGGGCTGGAGCAGTTCTTC. Its translation: CASSRVYEGLAGGLEQFF. The chain uses TRBV27 and TRBJ2-1, with TRBD2 matching over 16 bases. Trimming removed 6 bases from V and 10 bases from J; junction bases left unmatched: 15. Looked up from germline, CDR1 is MNHEY and CDR2 is SMNVEV (reference sequence). The CDR3 runs 18 residues.

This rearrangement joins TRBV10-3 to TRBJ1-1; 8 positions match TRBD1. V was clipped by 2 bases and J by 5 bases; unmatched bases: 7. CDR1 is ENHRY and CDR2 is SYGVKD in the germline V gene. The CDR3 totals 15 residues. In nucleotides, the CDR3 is TGTGCCATCAGTGAGCCGAACAGGGGGGGGACTGAAGCTTTCTTT. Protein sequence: CAISEPNRGGTEAFF.

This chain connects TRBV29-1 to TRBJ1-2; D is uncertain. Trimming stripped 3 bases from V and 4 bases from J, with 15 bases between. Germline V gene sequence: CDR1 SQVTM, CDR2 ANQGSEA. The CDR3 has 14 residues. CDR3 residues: CSVERALGSYGYTF. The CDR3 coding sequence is TGCAGCGTTGAGCGGGCCCTAGGGAGCTATGGCTACACCTTC. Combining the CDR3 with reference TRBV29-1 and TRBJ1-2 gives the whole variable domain SAVISQKPSRDICQRGTSLTIQCQVDSQVTMMFWYRQQPGQSLTLIATANQGSEATYESGFVIDKFPISRPNLTFSTLTVSNMSPEDSSIYLCSVERALGSYGYTFGSGTRLTVV.

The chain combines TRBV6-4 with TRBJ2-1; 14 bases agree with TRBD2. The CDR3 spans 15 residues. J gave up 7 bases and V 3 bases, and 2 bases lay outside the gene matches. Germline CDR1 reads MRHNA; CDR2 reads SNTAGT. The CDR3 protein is CASSEGTSGGNEQFF. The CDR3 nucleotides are TGTGCCAGCAGTGAAGGGACTAGCGGGGGAAATGAGCAGTTCTTC.

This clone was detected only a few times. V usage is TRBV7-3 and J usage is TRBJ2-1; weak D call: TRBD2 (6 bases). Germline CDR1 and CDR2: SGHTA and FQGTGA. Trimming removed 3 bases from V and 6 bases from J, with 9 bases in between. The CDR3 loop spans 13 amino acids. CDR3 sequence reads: CASSFTGGNEQFF. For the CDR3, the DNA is TGTGCCAGCAGCTTTACCGGGGGCAATGAGCAGTTCTTC. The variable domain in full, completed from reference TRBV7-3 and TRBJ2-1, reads GAGVSQTPSNKVTEKGKYVELRCDPISGHTALYWYRQSLGQGPEFLIYFQGTGAADDSGLPNDRFFAVRPEGSVSTLKIQRTERGDSAVYLCASSFTGGNEQFFGPGTRLTVL.

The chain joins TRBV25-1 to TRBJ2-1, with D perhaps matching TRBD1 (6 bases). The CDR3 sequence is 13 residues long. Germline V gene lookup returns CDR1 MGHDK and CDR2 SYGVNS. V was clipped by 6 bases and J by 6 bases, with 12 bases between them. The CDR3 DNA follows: TGTGCCAGCAGGGGACATAACTTCAATGAGCAGTTCTTC. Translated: CASRGHNFNEQFF. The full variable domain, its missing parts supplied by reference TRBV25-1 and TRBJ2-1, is EADIYQTPRYLVIGTGKKITLECSQTMGHDKMYWYQQDPGMELHLIHYSYGVNSTEKGDLSSESTVSRIRTEHFPLTLESARPSHTSQYLCASRGHNFNEQFFGPGTRLTVL.

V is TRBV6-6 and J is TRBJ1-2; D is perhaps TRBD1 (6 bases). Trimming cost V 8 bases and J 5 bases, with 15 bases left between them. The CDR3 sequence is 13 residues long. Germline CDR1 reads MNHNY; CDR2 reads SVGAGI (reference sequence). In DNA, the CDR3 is TGTGCCAGCGGCCGACAACAGGGATATGGCTACACCTTC. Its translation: CASGRQQGYGYTF.

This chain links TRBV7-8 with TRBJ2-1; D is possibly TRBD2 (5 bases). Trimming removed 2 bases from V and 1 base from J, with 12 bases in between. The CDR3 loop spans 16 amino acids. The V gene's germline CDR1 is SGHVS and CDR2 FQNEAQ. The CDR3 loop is CASSLLFRDSYNEQFF. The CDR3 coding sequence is TGTGCCAGCAGCTTACTCTTCCGGGATTCCTACAATGAGCAGTTCTTC.

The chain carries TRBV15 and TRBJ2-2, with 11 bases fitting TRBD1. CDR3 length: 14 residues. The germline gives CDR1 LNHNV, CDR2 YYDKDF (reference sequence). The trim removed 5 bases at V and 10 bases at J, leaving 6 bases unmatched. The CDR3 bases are TGTGCCACCAGCGGCCGGACAGGGGGCGAGGAGCTGTTTTTT. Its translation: CATSGRTGGEELFF.

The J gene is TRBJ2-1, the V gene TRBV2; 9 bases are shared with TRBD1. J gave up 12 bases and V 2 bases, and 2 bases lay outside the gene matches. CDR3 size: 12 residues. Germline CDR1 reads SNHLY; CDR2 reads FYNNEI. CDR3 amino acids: CASSEQGQGQFF. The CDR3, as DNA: TGTGCCAGCAGTGAACAGGGACAGGGGCAGTTCTTC.

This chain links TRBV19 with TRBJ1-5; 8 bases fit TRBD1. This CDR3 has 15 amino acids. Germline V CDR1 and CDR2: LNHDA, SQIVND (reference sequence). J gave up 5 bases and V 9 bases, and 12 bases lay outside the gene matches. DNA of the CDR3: TGTGCCAGCACCGGTCAGGGGGCTTCATATCAGCCCCAGCATTTT. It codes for CASTGQGASYQPQHF.

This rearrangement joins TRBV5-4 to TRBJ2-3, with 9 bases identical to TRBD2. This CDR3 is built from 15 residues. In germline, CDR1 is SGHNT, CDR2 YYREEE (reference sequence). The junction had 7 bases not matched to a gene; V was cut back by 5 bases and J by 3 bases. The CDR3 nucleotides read TGTGCCAGCAGTTCCAGCGGGGGGCAGACAGATACGCAGTATTTT. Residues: CASSSSGGQTDTQYF.

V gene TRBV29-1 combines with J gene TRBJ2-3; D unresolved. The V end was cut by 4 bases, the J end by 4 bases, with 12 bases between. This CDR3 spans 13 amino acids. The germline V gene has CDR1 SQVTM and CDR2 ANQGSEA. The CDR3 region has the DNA TGCAGCGTTGCCCCTCTCTTTTCAGATACGCAGTATTTT. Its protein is CSVAPLFSDTQYF.

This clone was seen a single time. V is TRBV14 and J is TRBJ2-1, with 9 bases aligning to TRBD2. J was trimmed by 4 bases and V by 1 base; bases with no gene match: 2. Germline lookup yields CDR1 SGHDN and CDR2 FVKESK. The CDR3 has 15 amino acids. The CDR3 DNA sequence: TGTGCCAGCAGCCAAGTCGCGGGGGGGTACAATGAGCAGTTCTTC. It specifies CASSQVAGGYNEQFF. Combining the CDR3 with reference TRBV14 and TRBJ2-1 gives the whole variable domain EAGVTQFPSHSVIEKGQTVTLRCDPISGHDNLYWYRRVMGKEIKFLLHFVKESKQDESGMPNNRFLAERTGGTYSTLKVQPAELEDSGVYFCASSQVAGGYNEQFFGPGTRLTVL.

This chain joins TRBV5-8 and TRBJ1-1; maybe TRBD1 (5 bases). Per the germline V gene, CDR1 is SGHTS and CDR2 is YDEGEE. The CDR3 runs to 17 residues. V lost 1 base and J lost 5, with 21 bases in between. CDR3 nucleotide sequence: TGTGCCAGCAGCTTGAGAAAAGGGGCCCGCGCTTCAACTGAAGCTTTCTTT. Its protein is CASSLRKGARASTEAFF.

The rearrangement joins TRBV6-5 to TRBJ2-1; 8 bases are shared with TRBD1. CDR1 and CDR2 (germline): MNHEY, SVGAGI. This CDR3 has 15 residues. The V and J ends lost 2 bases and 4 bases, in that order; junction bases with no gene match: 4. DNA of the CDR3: TGTGCCAGCAGTTACCAGGGGGCTCTATACAATGAGCAGTTCTTC. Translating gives CASSYQGALYNEQFF.

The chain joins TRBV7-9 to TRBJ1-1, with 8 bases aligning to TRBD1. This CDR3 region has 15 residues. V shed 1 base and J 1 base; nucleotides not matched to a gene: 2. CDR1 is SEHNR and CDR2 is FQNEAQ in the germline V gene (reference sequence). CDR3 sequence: CASSLDGTGNTEAFF. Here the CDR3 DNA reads TGTGCCAGCAGCTTAGACGGGACAGGGAACACTGAAGCTTTCTTT.

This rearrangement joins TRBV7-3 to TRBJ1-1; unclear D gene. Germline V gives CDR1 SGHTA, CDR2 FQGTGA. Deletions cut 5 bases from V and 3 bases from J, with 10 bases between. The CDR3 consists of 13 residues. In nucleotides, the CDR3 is TGTGCCAGCAGCCAGACTTGGGACACTGAAGCTTTCTTT. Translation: CASSQTWDTEAFF.

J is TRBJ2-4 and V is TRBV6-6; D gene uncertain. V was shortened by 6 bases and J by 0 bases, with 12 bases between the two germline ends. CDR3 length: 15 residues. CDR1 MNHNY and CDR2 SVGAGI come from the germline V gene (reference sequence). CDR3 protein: CASRERRLAKNIQYF. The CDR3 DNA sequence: TGTGCCAGCAGAGAACGAAGACTAGCCAAAAACATTCAGTACTTC.

The CDR3 sequence is CASSPAGLSTEQYF. The CDR3 DNA is TGTGCCAGCAGCCCAGCGGGTCTCTCCACCGAGCAGTACTTC. The chain recombines TRBV7-9 with TRBJ2-7, with TRBD2 as a possible D gene (6 bases). CDR3 size: 14 residues. Germline CDR1 and CDR2: SEHNR and FQNEAQ (reference sequence). Trimming cost V 5 bases and J 6 bases, with 17 bases left between them.

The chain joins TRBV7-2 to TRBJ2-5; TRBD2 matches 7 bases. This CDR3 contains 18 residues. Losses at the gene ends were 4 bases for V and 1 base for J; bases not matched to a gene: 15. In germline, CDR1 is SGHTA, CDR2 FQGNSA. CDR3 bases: TGTGCCAGCAGCTCCCCGGGGAGGCTAGCGGCTATCCAAGAGACCCAGTACTTC. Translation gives CASSSPGRLAAIQETQYF. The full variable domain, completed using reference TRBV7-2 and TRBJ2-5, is GAGVSQSPSNKVTEKGKDVELRCDPISGHTALYWYRQSLGQGLEFLIYFQGNSAPDKSGLPSDRFSAERTGGSVSTLTIQRTQQEDSAVYLCASSSPGRLAAIQETQYFGPGTRLLVL.

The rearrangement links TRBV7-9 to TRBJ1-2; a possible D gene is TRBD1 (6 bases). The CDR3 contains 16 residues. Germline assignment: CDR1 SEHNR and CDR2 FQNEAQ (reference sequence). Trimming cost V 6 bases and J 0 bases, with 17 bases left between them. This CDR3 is CASSPTGIGANYGYTF. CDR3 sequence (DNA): TGTGCCAGCAGTCCTACAGGGATAGGCGCTAACTATGGCTACACCTTC.

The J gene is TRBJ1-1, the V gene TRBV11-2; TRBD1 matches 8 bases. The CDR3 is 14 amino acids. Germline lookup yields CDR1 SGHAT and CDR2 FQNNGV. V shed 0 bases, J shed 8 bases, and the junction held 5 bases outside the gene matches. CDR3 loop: CASSLDGGQGEAFF. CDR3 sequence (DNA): TGTGCCAGCAGCTTAGATGGAGGACAGGGCGAAGCTTTCTTT.

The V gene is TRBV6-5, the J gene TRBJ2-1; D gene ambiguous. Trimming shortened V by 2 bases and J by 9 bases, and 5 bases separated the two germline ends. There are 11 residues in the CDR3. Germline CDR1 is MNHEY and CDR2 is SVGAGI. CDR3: CASSYGREQFF. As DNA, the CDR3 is TGTGCCAGCAGTTACGGGCGTGAGCAGTTCTTC.

In DNA form, the CDR3 reads TGTGCCAGCTCACTTCCCCCACGGACAGGGGGCCCTCCGGAGCAGTACTTC. Amino acid sequence: CASSLPPRTGGPPEQYF. The chain links TRBV18 to TRBJ2-7, with 11 positions matching TRBD1. The CDR3 has 17 residues. Trimming took 4 bases from V and 7 from J; bases not matched to a gene: 15. Germline V gives CDR1 KGHSH, CDR2 LQKENI. The full variable domain, with the rest looked up from reference TRBV18 and TRBJ2-7, is NAGVMQNPRHLVRRRGQEARLRCSPMKGHSHVYWYRQLPEEGLKFMVYLQKENIIDESGMPKERFSAEFPKEGPSILRIQQVVRGDSAAYFCASSLPPRTGGPPEQYFGPGTRLTVT.

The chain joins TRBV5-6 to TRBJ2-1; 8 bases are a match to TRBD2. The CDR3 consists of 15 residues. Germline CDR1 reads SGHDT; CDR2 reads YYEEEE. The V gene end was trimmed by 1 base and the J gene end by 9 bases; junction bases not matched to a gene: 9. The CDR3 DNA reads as TGTGCCAGCAGCTTGTTTACGGGGGGGCCGCGTGAGCAGTTCTTC. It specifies CASSLFTGGPREQFF.

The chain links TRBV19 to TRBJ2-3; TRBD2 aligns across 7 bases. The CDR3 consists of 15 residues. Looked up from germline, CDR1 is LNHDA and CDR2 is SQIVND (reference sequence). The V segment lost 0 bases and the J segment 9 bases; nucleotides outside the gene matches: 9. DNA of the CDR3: TGTGCCAGTAGTATAGATCGAGGGGAGGGCCCAACGCAGTATTTT. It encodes CASSIDRGEGPTQYF.

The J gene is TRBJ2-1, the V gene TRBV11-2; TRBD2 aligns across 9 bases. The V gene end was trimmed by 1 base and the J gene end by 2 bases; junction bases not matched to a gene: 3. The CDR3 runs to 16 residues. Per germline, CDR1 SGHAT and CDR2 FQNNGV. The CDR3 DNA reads TGTGCCAGCAGCTTAGGAGCGGGAGGCCCCTACAATGAGCAGTTCTTC. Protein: CASSLGAGGPYNEQFF. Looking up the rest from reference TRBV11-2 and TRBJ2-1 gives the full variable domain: EAGVAQSPRYKIIEKRQSVAFWCNPISGHATLYWYQQILGQGPKLLIQFQNNGVVDDSQLPKDRFSAERLKGVDSTLKIQPAKLEDSAVYLCASSLGAGGPYNEQFFGPGTRLTVL.

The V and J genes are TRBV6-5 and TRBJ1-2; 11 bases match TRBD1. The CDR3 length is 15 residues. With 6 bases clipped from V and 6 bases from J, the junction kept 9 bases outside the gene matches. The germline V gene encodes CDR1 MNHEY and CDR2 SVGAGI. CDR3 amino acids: CASRPPGQGGNGYTF. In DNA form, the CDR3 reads TGTGCCAGCAGACCACCGGGACAGGGGGGGAATGGCTACACCTTC.